Sequencing of this T cell receptor (beta chain) was carried out in a study of blood T cell repertoires in COVID-19. Study-level information: Samples came from the United States, Italy and Spain, spanning acute and convalescent COVID-19. The cDNA or gDNA used as material had been derived from T cells, B-cell-depleted T cells, or PBMCs.

In the authors' workflow: Estimates of nucleated cell counts were drawn from the amplification of reference gene primers. Sequenced by immunoSEQ multiplex PCR; TCRdb stores in-frame clones only, minus some. The D gene and trimming were derived from the DNA, and the V and J assignments and clone size from that table. This sample has roughly 70,000 clones, with 85% to 90% found just once. The CDR3 extends over 11 amino acids. The V end was cut by 5 bases, the J end by 5 bases, with 7 bases between. In germline, CDR1 is SEHNR, CDR2 FQNEAQ (reference sequence). The sample consisted of peripheral blood. V usage is TRBV7-9 and J usage is TRBJ2-7; D not certain. The receptor's source is a woman of 80 years or more with active COVID-19. In nucleotides, the CDR3 is TGTGCCAGCAGCCTGTTCGACGAGCAGTACTTC. It translates to CASSLFDEQYF.